A selection of T cell receptor beta chains follows, all from one sample in a study of T cell repertoires in cytomegalovirus infection. TCRdb analysed the reads with MiXCR anew, one entry per CDR3 protein. The data show 200,000 or so distinct CDR3 sequences, approximately 40% seen once. What these receptors recognize is not known. This sample comprised CD8+ T cells from cultured PBMCs, obtained from culture after CMV antigen stimulation. Every receptor here comes from a human donor in good health (CMV status not recorded). Some clones in this sample may be carry-over from other donors' samples. Each CDR3 is given with its conserved first and last residue. A D gene is named only where the DNA matches it firmly.

J	D	V	CDR3
TRBJ2-7	TRBD1	TRBV28	CASSPPGQGSYEQYF
TRBJ1-6	-	TRBV11-2	CASSLVALENNSPLHF
TRBJ1-2	-	TRBV30	CAWRGEDPNYGYTF
TRBJ1-6	-	TRBV7-2	CASSPGTSGSPLHF
TRBJ1-1	-	TRBV2	CASSPLGRNTEAFF
TRBJ2-3	-	TRBV11-2	CASSSFRASTDTQYF
TRBJ1-1	-	TRBV7-9	CASSPPAGRTEAFF
TRBJ1-2	-	TRBV6-1	CASSEKTLSDYGYTF
TRBJ2-1	-	TRBV28	CASRIDSSYNEQFF
TRBJ2-4	TRBD1	TRBV7-9	CASSFPGQGIKNIQYF
TRBJ1-1	-	TRBV7-3	CASSFSAFGQPSDVRSEAFF
TRBJ1-3	TRBD1	TRBV7-6	CASSYPGQFSGNTIYF
TRBJ2-7	-	TRBV28	CASSFGAYEQYF
TRBJ2-2	-	TRBV30	CAWNQNTGELFF
TRBJ2-1	-	TRBV7-6	CASSLGTIHNEQFF
TRBJ2-6	TRBD1	TRBV20-1	CSASPTGWPSGANVLTF
TRBJ1-6	-	TRBV7-9	CASTVRDWPNSPLHF